Shown below are 24 T cell receptor beta chains from a single sample sequenced in a study of T cells in Graves' hyperthyroidism and ophthalmopathy. RNA transcripts yielded amplified TCR beta CDR3 regions. The study used the HTBI primer set for a first-round RT-PCR of the TCR CDR3. In TCRdb, the multiplex PCR reads were re-called with MiXCR into one record per CDR3 protein. The sample has 600,000 to 700,000 distinct CDR3 sequences, over 40% seen once. Sequencing was done on a sample of peripheral blood or thyroid tissue (not recorded which). These receptor sequences come from an adult man with Graves' disease, either hyperthyroidism or ophthalmopathy (not recorded which).

This clonotype was counted only a few times. The V call is TRBV7-9, the J call TRBJ1-2; D possibly corresponds to TRBD1 (5 bases). The CDR3 runs to 14 residues. Deletions cut 3 bases from V and 4 bases from J, with 12 bases between. Per germline, CDR1 SEHNR and CDR2 FQNEAQ (reference sequence). CDR3 region: CASSLPDMAYGYTF. The CDR3 region has the DNA TGTGCCAGCAGCTTGCCGGACATGGCCTATGGCTACACCTTC.

This clonotype was seen a few times. CDR3 in amino acids: CASAKWLNQPQHF. The CDR3 coding sequence is TGTGCCAGTGCGAAGTGGCTCAATCAGCCCCAGCATTTT. J is TRBJ1-5 and V is TRBV19; D call uncertain. The V end lost 8 bases, the J end lost 3 bases, and 11 bases lay between the germline ends. The CDR3 sequence is 13 residues long. From germline, CDR1 is LNHDA and CDR2 SQIVND (reference sequence).

V and J are TRBV7-9 and TRBJ1-2; possibly TRBD1 for D (5 bases). There are 15 residues in the CDR3. Germline V gene lookup returns CDR1 SEHNR and CDR2 FQNEAQ (reference sequence). Trimming cost V 5 bases and J 8 bases, with 21 bases left between them. CDR3 residues: CASSVEGVGRWGYTF. The CDR3 DNA sequence: TGTGCCAGCAGCGTTGAAGGGGTAGGGCGGTGGGGCTACACCTTC.

The V call is TRBV12-3 or TRBV12-4, the J call TRBJ1-2; D call uncertain. Trimming took off 8 bases at V and 4 bases at J, with 14 bases between the two ends. The CDR3 is 13 residues long. CDR3 in amino acids: CASRPGGVYGYTF. The CDR3, as DNA: TGTGCCAGCCGCCCGGGTGGAGTCTATGGCTACACCTTC.

This clonotype has a single count. The J gene is TRBJ1-2, the V gene TRBV7-9; weak D call: TRBD1 (6 bases). This CDR3 has 15 residues. V lost 5 bases and J lost 8, with 21 bases in between. The germline V gene has CDR1 SEHNR and CDR2 FQNEAQ (reference sequence). CDR3: CASSPFLTGLGGYTF. CDR3 coding DNA: TGTGCCAGCAGCCCCTTTTTGACAGGCCTCGGAGGCTACACCTTC.

This clonotype has more than one count but fewer than ten. CDR3 DNA: TGCAGCAAGGGACTAGCGGGAACCTACGAGCAGTACTTC. This encodes CSKGLAGTYEQYF. The chain carries TRBV29-1 and TRBJ2-7, with 13 bases identical to TRBD2. This CDR3 is built from 13 residues. Germline values: CDR1 SQVTM, CDR2 ANQGSEA. The junction had 3 bases not matched to a gene; V was cut back by 8 bases and J by 2 bases.

This clonotype was seen a few times. The rearrangement joins TRBV2 to TRBJ1-6, with D maybe TRBD1 (6 bases). V was trimmed by 6 bases and J by 5 bases, leaving 23 bases between them. The CDR3 consists of 18 residues. CDR1 and CDR2 from the germline V gene are SNHLY and FYNNEI. Written as DNA, the CDR3 is TGTGCCAGCAGCTCGCACGACCTACAGGGTGCGGATAATTCACCCCTCCACTTT. Its protein is CASSSHDLQGADNSPLHF.

This sequence joins TRBV19 and TRBJ1-1; D ambiguous. Trimming took off 1 base at V and 0 bases at J, with 9 bases between the two ends. This CDR3 is 15 amino acids long. Germline V gives CDR1 LNHDA, CDR2 SQIVND (reference sequence). The CDR3 loop is CASSIGRSLNTEAFF. The CDR3, as DNA: TGTGCCAGTAGTATAGGTCGGAGTTTGAACACTGAAGCTTTCTTT.

This clonotype was seen just once. This sequence joins TRBV7-1 and TRBJ2-6; unclear D gene. TRBV7-1 is recorded as an ORF, its role being uncertain. V dropped 3 bases and J dropped 11 bases, with 2 bases sitting between them. The CDR3 length is 10 residues. CDR3 DNA: TGTGCCAGCAGCTCGGACGTCCTGACTTTC. Amino acid sequence: CASSSDVLTF.

The J gene is TRBJ2-5, the V gene TRBV12-3 or TRBV12-4, with 7 bases matching TRBD1. V dropped 5 bases and J dropped 5; count of bases not matched to a gene: 8. The CDR3 covers 14 residues. CDR3 DNA: TGTGCCAGCAGTAGACAGGGTTCTATGGAGACCCAGTACTTC. The encoded protein is CASSRQGSMETQYF.

This chain links TRBV15 with TRBJ2-2; 9 positions agree with TRBD1. This CDR3 region has 15 residues. The germline V gene has CDR1 LNHNV and CDR2 YYDKDF (reference sequence). J was trimmed by 7 bases and V by 5 bases; bases with no gene match: 8. CDR3 coding DNA: TGTGCCACCAGCTCCAGGGACAGGGAGCACGGGGAGCTGTTTTTT. Encoded protein: CATSSRDREHGELFF.

This chain connects TRBV7-9 to TRBJ2-7; 8 bases map to TRBD1. This CDR3 is built from 13 residues. V dropped 4 bases and J dropped 5; count of bases not matched to a gene: 4. Looked up from germline, CDR1 is SEHNR and CDR2 is FQNEAQ (reference sequence). The CDR3 is CASSSWTGNEQYF. The CDR3 region has the DNA TGTGCCAGCAGCTCCTGGACAGGGAACGAGCAGTACTTC.

This clonotype was counted only a few times. This sequence joins TRBV20-1 and TRBJ1-6; TRBD1 agrees at 9 bases. CDR3 length equals 12 residues. From germline, CDR1 is DFQATT and CDR2 SNEGSKA (reference sequence). The CDR3 DNA follows: TGCAGCGCACAGGGGGCCTATTCACCCCTCCACTTT. It is translated as CSAQGAYSPLHF.

This clonotype was counted a single time. The rearrangement uses TRBV29-1 and TRBJ1-2; perhaps TRBD1 as D (5 bases). Trimming removed 7 bases from V and 8 bases from J, with 14 bases in between. Germline-derived CDR1 and CDR2 are SQVTM and ANQGSEA. This CDR3 region has 11 residues. CDR3 nucleotides: TGCAGCGGGACAATGACAGACGGCTACACCTTC. Translated, it gives CSGTMTDGYTF. The full variable domain, completed using reference TRBV29-1 and TRBJ1-2, is SAVISQKPSRDICQRGTSLTIQCQVDSQVTMMFWYRQQPGQSLTLIATANQGSEATYESGFVIDKFPISRPNLTFSTLTVSNMSPEDSSIYLCSGTMTDGYTFGSGTRLTVV.

On this clonotype itself: One end of the junction fails to match germline, which may point to a read error. The gene calls are TRBV5-1 and TRBJ1-4; 10 bases are shared with TRBD1. Per the germline V gene, CDR1 is SGHRS and CDR2 is YFSETQ. The CDR3 has 18 residues. The CDR3 sequence is CASSLNRQGARTNEKLFF. Here the CDR3 DNA reads TGTGCCAGCAGCTTAAACCGACAGGGGGCGAGGACTAATGAAAAACTGTTTTTT.

Points on this clonotype: The junction shows a germline mismatch at one end, possibly a read error. As DNA, the CDR3 is TGTGCTAGCAGCTTTGACAGGGTTGGCGGGGAGACCCAGTACTTC. Translated: CASSFDRVGGETQYF. The chain couples TRBV7-7 to TRBJ2-5; 7 bases align to TRBD1. The CDR3 has 15 residues. Per the germline V gene, CDR1 is SSHAT and CDR2 is FNYEAQ (reference sequence).

In its sample, this clonotype was seen many times. The CDR3 bases are TGTGCCAGCAGCCCAGGGACAGGGGGCTCACCCCTCCACTTT. Translation gives CASSPGTGGSPLHF. The chain has TRBV6-5 and TRBJ1-6; the match to TRBD1 covers 12 bases. Germline V gene sequence: CDR1 MNHEY, CDR2 SVGAGI. V was pared by 6 bases and J by 10 bases, with 4 bases of the junction left unmatched. The CDR3 loop spans 14 amino acids.

This sequence joins TRBV20-1 and TRBJ2-7, with D uncertain. CDR1 DFQATT and CDR2 SNEGSKA come from the germline V gene (reference sequence). The CDR3 spans 12 residues. V shed 5 bases and J shed 3 bases, with 11 bases lying between them. DNA of the CDR3: TGCAGTGCTTTGGATCCTAGCTACGAGCAGTACTTC. Encoded protein: CSALDPSYEQYF.

As concerns this clonotype: A read error is likely, as this CDR3 ends without the conserved phenylalanine or tryptophan. It is unclear where the CDR3 begins or ends on the DNA, so no DNA is shown, and the CDR3 is as TCRdb lists it. This chain connects TRBV5-1 to TRBJ1-6; the DNA was not used to check the table's D call, TRBD1. The CDR3 totals 11 residues, both ends included. Germline CDR1 SGHRS, CDR2 YFSETQ. CDR3 residues: CASAAGAGLAV.

The rearrangement joins TRBV25-1 to TRBJ2-3; D remains ambiguous. CDR1 and CDR2 from the germline V gene are MGHDK and SYGVNS. Deletions cut 6 bases from V and 0 bases from J, with 16 bases between. This CDR3 spans 16 amino acids. CDR3 sequence: CASSLVQQYSTDTQYF. CDR3 in DNA: TGTGCCAGCAGCTTAGTCCAGCAATATAGCACAGATACGCAGTATTTT.

The chain recombines TRBV20-1 with TRBJ2-7; 10 bases align to TRBD1. Germline loops: CDR1 DFQATT, CDR2 SNEGSKA (reference sequence). The CDR3 has 15 residues. Trimming removed 1 base from V and 5 bases from J; junction bases left unmatched: 8. CDR3 in amino acids: CSARVLPGTGDEQYF. In nucleotides, the CDR3 is TGCAGTGCTAGAGTTCTCCCTGGGACAGGGGACGAGCAGTACTTC.

A few counts support this clonotype. This chain links TRBV15 with TRBJ2-3; D remains unclear. This CDR3 is 13 amino acids long. Germline CDR1 reads LNHNV; CDR2 reads YYDKDF (reference sequence). V shed 0 bases and J shed 8 bases, with 9 bases lying between them. In nucleotides, the CDR3 is TGTGCCACCAGCAGAGATCTGTGGGGTACGCAGTATTTT. Protein sequence: CATSRDLWGTQYF.

About this clonotype itself: A clone one base away is much larger, so this may be a read error. J is TRBJ1-2 and V is TRBV5-4; TRBD1 matches at 8 bases. Germline assignment: CDR1 SGHNT and CDR2 YYREEE (reference sequence). Unmatched junction bases numbered 7, after V lost 0 bases and J lost 6 bases. This CDR3 contains 15 residues. The CDR3 here is CASSLDRGYRNGYTF. In nucleotides, the CDR3 is TGTGCCAGCAGCTTGGACAGGGGGTATCGGAATGGCTACACCTTC.

This sequence joins TRBV25-1 and TRBJ1-4; the D is unclear. CDR3 length: 14 residues. Germline V gene data show CDR1 as MGHDK and CDR2 as SYGVNS. V was shortened by 11 bases and J by 8 bases, with 21 bases between the two germline ends. CDR3 sequence (DNA): TGTGCCCTCGGGGAGTCCGGTCCAACAGAAAAACTGTTTTTT. This codes for CALGESGPTEKLFF.